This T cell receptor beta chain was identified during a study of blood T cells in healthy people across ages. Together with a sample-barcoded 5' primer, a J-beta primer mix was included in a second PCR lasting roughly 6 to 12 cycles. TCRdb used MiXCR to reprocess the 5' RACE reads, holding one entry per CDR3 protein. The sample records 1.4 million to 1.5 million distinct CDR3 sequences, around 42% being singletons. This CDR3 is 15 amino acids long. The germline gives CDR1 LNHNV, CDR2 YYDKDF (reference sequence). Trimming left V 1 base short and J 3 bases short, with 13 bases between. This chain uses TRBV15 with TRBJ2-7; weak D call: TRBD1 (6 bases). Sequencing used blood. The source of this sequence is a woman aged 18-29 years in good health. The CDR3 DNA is TGTGCCACCAGCAGAGCCAGCAGGGGCCTCTACGAGCAGTACTTC. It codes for CATSRASRGLYEQYF.